The rows below give T cell receptor beta chains drawn from one sample of a study of cytomegalovirus exposure and HLA in healthy donors. The table came from immunoSEQ multiplex PCR; TCRdb's copy has only in-frame clones and leaves some out. The table has 100,000 or so clones, 80% seen once. The sequencing sample was made of PBMCs. All receptors come from a man aged 25 to 45 in good health and CMV-seropositive. CDR3s include the opening cysteine and the closing phenylalanine or tryptophan. A D gene is named only where the DNA matches it firmly. A clone size is listed for some rows: how often the clone was seen (once, few, many), or a class if it is expanded.

J gene,clone size,V gene,D gene,CDR3 DNA,CDR3 protein
TRBJ1-1,.,TRBV2,.,TGTGCCAGCAGTAAAGGGAGATCGGCCACTGAAGCTTTCTTT,CASSKGRSATEAFF
TRBJ1-3,once,TRBV7-8,.,TGTGCCAGCAGCCAACGGGACACGCTAAGTGTATATTTT,CASSQRDTLSVYF
TRBJ2-3,.,TRBV7-9,.,TGTGCCAGCAGCCTCCGCAGGGGCCTTGGAGATACGCAGTATTTT,CASSLRRGLGDTQYF
TRBJ1-5,few,TRBV6-5,.,TGTGCCAGCGTTGGGCGCAAGTCATGGGCCCAGCATTTT,CASVGRKSWAQHF
TRBJ1-2,few,TRBV4-1,.,TGCGCCAGCAGCCAGGCGACAGCGTCGAATTCTGGCTACACCTTC,CASSQATASNSGYTF
TRBJ2-7,.,TRBV7-2,TRBD2,TGTGCCAGCAGCGTGGGGCTAGCGGGGGCCTACGAGCAGTACTTC,CASSVGLAGAYEQYF
TRBJ1-6,.,TRBV6-6,TRBD1,TGTGCCAGCACTATGGGACAGGGTAAACTACCCCTCCACTTT,CASTMGQGKLPLHF
TRBJ2-3,.,TRBV4-3,.,TGCGCCAGCAGCCAAGGATGGGCGGGGGCTGGCACAGATACGCAGTATTTT,CASSQGWAGAGTDTQYF
TRBJ2-7,.,TRBV5-5,TRBD2,TGTGCCAGCAGCTCGTATGGGACTAGCCTGGACGAGCAGTACTTC,CASSSYGTSLDEQYF
TRBJ1-2,.,TRBV5-1,TRBD1,TGCGCCAGCAGCTACAATGACAGGGGTTTGGACGGCTACACCTTC,CASSYNDRGLDGYTF
TRBJ1-3,medium-sized,TRBV5-1,.,TGCGCCAGCAGTTCAACTCAGGGTTTCTCTGGAAACACCATATATTTT,CASSSTQGFSGNTIYF
TRBJ2-7,.,TRBV5-1,.,TGCGCCAGCAGCTCCGGGACATACACCTACGAGCAGTACTTC,CASSSGTYTYEQYF
TRBJ2-5,.,TRBV9,.,TGTGCCAGCAGCCCCTCCGGGTCGGGGGAGACCCAGTACTTC,CASSPSGSGETQYF